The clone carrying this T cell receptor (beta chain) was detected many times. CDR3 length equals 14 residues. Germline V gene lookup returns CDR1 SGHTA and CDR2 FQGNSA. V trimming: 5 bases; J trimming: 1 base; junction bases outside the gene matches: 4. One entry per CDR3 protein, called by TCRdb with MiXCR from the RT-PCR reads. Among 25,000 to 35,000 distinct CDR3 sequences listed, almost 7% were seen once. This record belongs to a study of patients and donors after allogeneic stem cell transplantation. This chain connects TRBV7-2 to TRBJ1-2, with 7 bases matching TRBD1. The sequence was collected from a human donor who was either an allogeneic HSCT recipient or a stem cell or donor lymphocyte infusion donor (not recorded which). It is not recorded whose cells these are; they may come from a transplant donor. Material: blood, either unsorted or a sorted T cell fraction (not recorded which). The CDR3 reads CASSPGTVNYGYTF. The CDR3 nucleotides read TGTGCCAGCAGCCCAGGGACAGTTAACTATGGCTACACCTTC.